The sample holds many counts of the clone carrying this T cell receptor beta chain. What it binds is not known. A universal primer site was added by template switching, and unique molecular identifiers were carried by the cDNA. TCRdb itself ran the 5' RACE reads through MiXCR, one entry per CDR3 protein. Among 210,000 or so distinct CDR3 sequences listed, 6.5% to 8.5% were seen once. The data derive from a study of identical twins. The length of the CDR3 is 14 residues. Per the germline V gene, CDR1 is MNHEY and CDR2 is SVGEGT. The V gene lost 6 bases and the J gene lost 4 bases, with 14 bases spanning the gap. Donors uniformly comprised healthy Caucasians. Study-wide results and caveats: Models predicted too little out-of-frame TCR alpha sharing in monozygotic twins. Invariant populations such as MAIT and iNKT cells could partly muddle zero-insertion analyses.

Separately, the same data were catalogued under a study of yellow fever vaccine responses in identical twins.

The source of this sequence is a young woman in good health. This chain uses TRBV6-2 or TRBV6-3 with TRBJ2-3, with D tentatively TRBD1 or TRBD2 (5 bases each). The sample comprised memory (CD45RO+) T cells sorted from blood. The CDR3 nucleotides read TGTGCCAGCAGCCGACCAGGGAGTGCAGATACGCAGTATTTT. Translated, it gives CASSRPGSADTQYF.